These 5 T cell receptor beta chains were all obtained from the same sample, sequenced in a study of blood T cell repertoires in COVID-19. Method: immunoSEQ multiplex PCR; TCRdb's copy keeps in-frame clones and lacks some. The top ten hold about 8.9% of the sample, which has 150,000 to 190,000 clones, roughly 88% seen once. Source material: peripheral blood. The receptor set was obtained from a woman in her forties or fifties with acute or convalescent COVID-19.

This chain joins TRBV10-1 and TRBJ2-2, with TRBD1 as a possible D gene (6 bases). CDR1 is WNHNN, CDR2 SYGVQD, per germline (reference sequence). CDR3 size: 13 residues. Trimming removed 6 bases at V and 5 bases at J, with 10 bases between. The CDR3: CASSVQGTGELFF. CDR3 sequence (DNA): TGCGCCAGCAGCGTTCAGGGGACCGGGGAGCTGTTTTTT.

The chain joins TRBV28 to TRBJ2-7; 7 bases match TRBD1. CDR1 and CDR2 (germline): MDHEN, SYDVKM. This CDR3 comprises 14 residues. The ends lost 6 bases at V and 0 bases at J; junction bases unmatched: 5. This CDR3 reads CASRIDRVSYEQYF. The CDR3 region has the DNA TGTGCCAGCAGAATAGACAGGGTCTCCTACGAGCAGTACTTC.

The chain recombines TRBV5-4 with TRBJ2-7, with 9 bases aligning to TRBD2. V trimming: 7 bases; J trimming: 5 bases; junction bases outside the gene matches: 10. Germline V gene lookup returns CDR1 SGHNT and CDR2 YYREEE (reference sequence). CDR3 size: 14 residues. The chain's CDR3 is CASRSAGGPNEQYF. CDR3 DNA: TGTGCCAGCCGGTCGGCGGGAGGGCCCAACGAGCAGTACTTC.

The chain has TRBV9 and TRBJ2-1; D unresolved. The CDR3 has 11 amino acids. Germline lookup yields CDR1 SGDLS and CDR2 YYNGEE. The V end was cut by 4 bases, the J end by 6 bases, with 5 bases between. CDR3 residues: CASSPINEQFF. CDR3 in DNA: TGTGCCAGCAGCCCTATCAATGAGCAGTTCTTC.

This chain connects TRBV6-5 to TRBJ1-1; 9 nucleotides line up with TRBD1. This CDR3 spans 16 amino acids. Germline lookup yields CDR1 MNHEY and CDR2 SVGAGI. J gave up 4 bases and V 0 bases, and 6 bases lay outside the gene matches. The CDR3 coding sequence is TGTGCCAGCAGTTACTCGATGGGGACAGGGTCCACTGAAGCTTTCTTT. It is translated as CASSYSMGTGSTEAFF.